Included here is one T cell receptor beta chain sequence, with context. Its antigen is undetermined. CDR3 length: 16 amino acids. Germline trimming cut 8 bases from V and 5 bases from J; bases unmatched to any gene: 16. The sample belongs to a study of response to subunit inactivated influenza vaccine. One entry per CDR3 protein results from TCRdb running MiXCR on the RT-PCR reads. There are about 620,000 distinct CDR3 sequences in the sample; about an eighth occur only once, and roughly 10% lies in the top ten. General study findings and limits: The authors suggested that few new T cells are recruited per seasonal influenza vaccination.

The receptor's source is a man aged 50-60 years who received an inactivated influenza vaccine. V gene TRBV12-3 or TRBV12-4 combines with J gene TRBJ2-7; 9 bases line up with TRBD1. Sequenced material: PBMCs from blood, taken on the day of vaccination. The CDR3: CASAPGQGSSYDEQYF. The CDR3 nucleotides read TGTGCCAGCGCTCCGGGACAGGGTTCCTCCTACGACGAGCAGTACTTC.